The rows below give T cell receptor beta chains drawn from one sample of a study of blood T cell repertoires in COVID-19. Sequenced by immunoSEQ multiplex PCR; TCRdb stores in-frame clones only, minus some. The sample has approximately 190,000 clones; 80% to 95% are singletons. Sequencing was carried out using peripheral blood. The receptor source for this set is a man aged 50 to 60 with acute or convalescent COVID-19. Both conserved end residues are part of each CDR3. Each record gives: V gene, clone size, D gene, J gene, CDR3 DNA, CDR3 protein. The D gene is left open where the match is weak. Only some rows state a clone size, as once, few, many or a class for expanded clones.

v_call: TRBV14; clone_size: few; d_call: TRBD2; j_call: TRBJ2-4; cdr3_nt: TGTGCCAGCAGCCAAGCCGAAGGTAGCGGGGGCATTCAGTACTTC; cdr3_aa: CASSQAEGSGGIQYF
v_call: TRBV28; clone_size: NA; d_call: NA; j_call: TRBJ1-1; cdr3_nt: TGTGCCAGCAGTGCTGATACAGGGAGCATGAACACTGAAGCTTTCTTT; cdr3_aa: CASSADTGSMNTEAFF
v_call: TRBV5-5; clone_size: NA; d_call: NA; j_call: TRBJ2-3; cdr3_nt: TGTGCCAGCAGCTACTGGGACTTAGGCACAGATACGCAGTATTTT; cdr3_aa: CASSYWDLGTDTQYF
v_call: TRBV12-3/TRBV12-4; clone_size: NA; d_call: NA; j_call: TRBJ1-2; cdr3_nt: TGTGCCAGCAGAAAAAATACAGCAGGGGGCTACACCTTC; cdr3_aa: CASRKNTAGGYTF
v_call: TRBV18; clone_size: NA; d_call: NA; j_call: TRBJ2-3; cdr3_nt: TGTGCCAGCTCTCGGACACAAACTCCAGATACGCAGTATTTT; cdr3_aa: CASSRTQTPDTQYF
v_call: TRBV5-1; clone_size: NA; d_call: TRBD1; j_call: TRBJ1-5; cdr3_nt: TGCGCCAGCAGCACAGGGGAGGATCAGCCCCAGCATTTT; cdr3_aa: CASSTGEDQPQHF
v_call: TRBV2; clone_size: NA; d_call: TRBD2; j_call: TRBJ2-1; cdr3_nt: TGTGCAACCACCCGAGGACTAGCGGGAGTGTTCTTC; cdr3_aa: CATTRGLAGVFF
v_call: TRBV4-3; clone_size: few; d_call: NA; j_call: TRBJ2-2; cdr3_nt: TGCGCCAGCAGCCAAAACGGAGCGAACACCGGGGAGCTGTTTTTT; cdr3_aa: CASSQNGANTGELFF
v_call: TRBV7-2; clone_size: once; d_call: NA; j_call: TRBJ1-5; cdr3_nt: TGTGCCAGCAGCTCCAGAGCGGACCAGCCCCAGCATTTT; cdr3_aa: CASSSRADQPQHF
v_call: TRBV7-2; clone_size: NA; d_call: NA; j_call: TRBJ2-2; cdr3_nt: TGTGCCAGCAGCTGGAGGGCTAACACCGGGGAGCTGTTTTTT; cdr3_aa: CASSWRANTGELFF
v_call: TRBV10-3; clone_size: NA; d_call: NA; j_call: TRBJ2-6; cdr3_nt: TGTGCCATCAGTGACGGGGGAATTAGTGGGGCCAACGTCCTGACTTTC; cdr3_aa: CAISDGGISGANVLTF
v_call: TRBV19; clone_size: NA; d_call: NA; j_call: TRBJ2-2; cdr3_nt: TGTGCCAGTAGTATAGACCGAACTACCGGCGGGGAGCTGTTTTTT; cdr3_aa: CASSIDRTTGGELFF
v_call: TRBV10-3; clone_size: once; d_call: NA; j_call: TRBJ2-7; cdr3_nt: TGTGCCATCAGTGAGTCCGGGGTCCCCTCCTACGAGCAGTACTTC; cdr3_aa: CAISESGVPSYEQYF
v_call: TRBV9; clone_size: NA; d_call: NA; j_call: TRBJ1-2; cdr3_nt: TGTGCCAGCAGGCGCGGCTATGGCTACACCTTC; cdr3_aa: CASRRGYGYTF
v_call: TRBV3-1/TRBV3-2; clone_size: once; d_call: TRBD2; j_call: TRBJ2-1; cdr3_nt: TGTGCCAGCAGCCAAGGTGGGAGGGCCACTGAGCAGTTCTTC; cdr3_aa: CASSQGGRATEQFF
v_call: TRBV20-1; clone_size: NA; d_call: TRBD1; j_call: TRBJ2-2; cdr3_nt: TGCAGTGCTAGTCCGGGCAGGGGGCGACCCGGGGAGCTGTTTTTT; cdr3_aa: CSASPGRGRPGELFF
v_call: TRBV10-3; clone_size: NA; d_call: NA; j_call: TRBJ2-5; cdr3_nt: TGTGCCATCAGTACCAGTGGAGCCGGGGAGACCCAGTACTTC; cdr3_aa: CAISTSGAGETQYF
v_call: TRBV27; clone_size: NA; d_call: TRBD2; j_call: TRBJ2-5; cdr3_nt: TGTGCCAGCAGTTTAGGACTAGATGGGGAGACCCAGTACTTC; cdr3_aa: CASSLGLDGETQYF
v_call: TRBV4-1; clone_size: once; d_call: TRBD1; j_call: TRBJ2-1; cdr3_nt: TGCGCCAGCAGCCAAGAAAGGGCGGGACAGGGATCCGATGAGCAGTTCTTC; cdr3_aa: CASSQERAGQGSDEQFF
v_call: TRBV3-1/TRBV3-2; clone_size: NA; d_call: TRBD2; j_call: TRBJ2-3; cdr3_nt: TGTGCCAGCAGCCAACACGGGAGGTTCACAGATACGCAGTATTTT; cdr3_aa: CASSQHGRFTDTQYF
v_call: TRBV10-1; clone_size: NA; d_call: NA; j_call: TRBJ1-3; cdr3_nt: TGCGCCAGCAGCGCACTATCCAATACGACGGAGCAGTTTGGAAACACCATATATTTT; cdr3_aa: CASSALSNTTEQFGNTIYF
v_call: TRBV7-9; clone_size: NA; d_call: TRBD1; j_call: TRBJ2-3; cdr3_nt: TGTGCCAGCAGCCATGGGGACAGGGGGCAAGATACGCAGTATTTT; cdr3_aa: CASSHGDRGQDTQYF
v_call: TRBV6-2/TRBV6-3; clone_size: NA; d_call: NA; j_call: TRBJ1-5; cdr3_nt: TGTGCCAGCAGTTATGGACAACCAAATCAGCCCCAGCATTTT; cdr3_aa: CASSYGQPNQPQHF
v_call: TRBV24-1; clone_size: NA; d_call: TRBD1; j_call: TRBJ1-2; cdr3_nt: TGTGCCACCAGTCAAGACAGGGACTATGGCTACACCTTC; cdr3_aa: CATSQDRDYGYTF
v_call: TRBV7-9; clone_size: NA; d_call: TRBD1; j_call: TRBJ1-2; cdr3_nt: TGTGCCAGCAGCCCGGGACAGACTAACTATGGCTACACCTTC; cdr3_aa: CASSPGQTNYGYTF
v_call: TRBV5-1; clone_size: NA; d_call: TRBD1; j_call: TRBJ2-3; cdr3_nt: TGCGCCAGCAGCTTCGGGGACAGGGACCCAGATACGCAGTATTTT; cdr3_aa: CASSFGDRDPDTQYF
v_call: TRBV11-3; clone_size: NA; d_call: TRBD1; j_call: TRBJ1-1; cdr3_nt: TGTGCCAGCAGCTCCCGCTCAGACAGGGCTGCTTTCTTT; cdr3_aa: CASSSRSDRAAFF
v_call: TRBV27; clone_size: NA; d_call: TRBD2; j_call: TRBJ2-2; cdr3_nt: TGTGCCAGCAGTCTCCGGACTAGCGGGGGGACCGCGAACACCGGGGAGCTGTTTTTT; cdr3_aa: CASSLRTSGGTANTGELFF
v_call: TRBV6-5; clone_size: NA; d_call: NA; j_call: TRBJ1-2; cdr3_nt: TGTGCCAGCAGCCGGGGGGCGGATTATGGCTACACCTTC; cdr3_aa: CASSRGADYGYTF
v_call: TRBV5-6; clone_size: few; d_call: NA; j_call: TRBJ1-6; cdr3_nt: TGTGCCAGCAGCTTGGCCTGGGACACCCAGAGCTCCTATAATTCACCCCTCCACTTT; cdr3_aa: CASSLAWDTQSSYNSPLHF
v_call: TRBV20-1; clone_size: NA; d_call: TRBD2; j_call: TRBJ2-1; cdr3_nt: TGCAGTGCTAGTAAATTAGGACTAGCCGGATGGGGTGAGCAGTTCTTC; cdr3_aa: CSASKLGLAGWGEQFF
v_call: TRBV27; clone_size: NA; d_call: NA; j_call: TRBJ2-2; cdr3_nt: TGTGCCAGCAGTCCAAGGACAAGAGCGAACACCGGGGAGCTGTTTTTT; cdr3_aa: CASSPRTRANTGELFF